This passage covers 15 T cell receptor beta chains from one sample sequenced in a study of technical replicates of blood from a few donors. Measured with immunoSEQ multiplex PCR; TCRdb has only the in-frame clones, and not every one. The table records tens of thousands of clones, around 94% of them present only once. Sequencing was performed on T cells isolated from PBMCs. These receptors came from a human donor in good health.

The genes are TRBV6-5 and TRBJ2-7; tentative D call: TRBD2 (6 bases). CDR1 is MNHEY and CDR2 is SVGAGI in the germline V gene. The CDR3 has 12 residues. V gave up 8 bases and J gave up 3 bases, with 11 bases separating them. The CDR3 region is CASGGAGYEQYF. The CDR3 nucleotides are TGTGCCAGCGGGGGAGCGGGCTACGAGCAGTACTTC.

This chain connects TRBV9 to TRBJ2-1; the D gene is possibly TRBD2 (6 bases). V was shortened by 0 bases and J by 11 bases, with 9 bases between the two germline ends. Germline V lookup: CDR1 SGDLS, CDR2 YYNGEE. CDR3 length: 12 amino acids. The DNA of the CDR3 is TGTGCCAGCAGCGTAGTTGGGGGGAAGCAGTTCTTC. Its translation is CASSVVGGKQFF.

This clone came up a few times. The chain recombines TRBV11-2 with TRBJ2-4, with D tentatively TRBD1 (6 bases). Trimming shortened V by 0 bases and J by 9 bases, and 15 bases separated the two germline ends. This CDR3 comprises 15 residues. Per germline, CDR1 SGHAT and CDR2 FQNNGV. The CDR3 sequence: CASSLEVYVGGIQYF. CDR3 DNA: TGTGCCAGCAGCTTAGAGGTCTACGTAGGGGGCATTCAGTACTTC.

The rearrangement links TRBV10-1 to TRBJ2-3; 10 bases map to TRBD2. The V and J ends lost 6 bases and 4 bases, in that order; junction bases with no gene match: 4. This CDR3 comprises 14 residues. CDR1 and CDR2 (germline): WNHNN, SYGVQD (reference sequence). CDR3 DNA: TGCGCCAGCAGCCTAGCGGGAGTGGCAGATACGCAGTATTTT. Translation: CASSLAGVADTQYF.

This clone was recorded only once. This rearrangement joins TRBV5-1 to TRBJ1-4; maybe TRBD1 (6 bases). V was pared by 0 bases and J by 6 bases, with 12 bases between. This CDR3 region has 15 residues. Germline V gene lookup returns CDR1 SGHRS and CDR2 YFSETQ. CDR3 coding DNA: TGCGCCAGCAGCTTGGGTCCCGAGGGGGATGAAAAACTGTTTTTT. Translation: CASSLGPEGDEKLFF.

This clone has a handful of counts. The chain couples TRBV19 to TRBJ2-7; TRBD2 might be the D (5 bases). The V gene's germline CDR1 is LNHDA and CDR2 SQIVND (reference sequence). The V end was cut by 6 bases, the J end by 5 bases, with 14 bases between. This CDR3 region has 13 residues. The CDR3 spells CASSPSTSDEQYF. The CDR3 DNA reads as TGTGCCAGTAGCCCTAGCACCAGCGACGAGCAGTACTTC. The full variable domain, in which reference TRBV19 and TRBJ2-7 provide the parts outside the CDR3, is DGGITQSPKYLFRKEGQNVTLSCEQNLNHDAMYWYRQDPGQGLRLIYYSQIVNDFQKGDIAEGYSVSREKKESFPLTVTSAQKNPTAFYLCASSPSTSDEQYFGPGTRLTVT.

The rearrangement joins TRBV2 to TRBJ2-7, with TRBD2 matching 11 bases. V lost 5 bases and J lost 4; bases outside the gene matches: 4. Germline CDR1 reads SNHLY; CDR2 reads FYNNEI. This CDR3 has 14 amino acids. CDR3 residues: CASSPSGRTYEQYF. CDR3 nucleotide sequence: TGTGCCAGCAGTCCTAGCGGGAGGACATACGAGCAGTACTTC.

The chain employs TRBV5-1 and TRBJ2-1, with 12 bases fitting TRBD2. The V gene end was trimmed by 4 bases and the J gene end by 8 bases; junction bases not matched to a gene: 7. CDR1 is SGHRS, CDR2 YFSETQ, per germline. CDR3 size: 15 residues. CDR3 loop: CASSTTSGSQDEQFF. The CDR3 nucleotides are TGCGCCAGCAGCACGACTAGCGGGAGTCAAGATGAGCAGTTCTTC.

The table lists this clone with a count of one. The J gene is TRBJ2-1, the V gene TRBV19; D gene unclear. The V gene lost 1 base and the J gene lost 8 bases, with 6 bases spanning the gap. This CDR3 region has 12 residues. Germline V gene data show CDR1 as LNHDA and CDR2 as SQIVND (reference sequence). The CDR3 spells CASSIAGDEQFF. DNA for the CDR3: TGTGCCAGTAGTATAGCGGGTGATGAGCAGTTCTTC.

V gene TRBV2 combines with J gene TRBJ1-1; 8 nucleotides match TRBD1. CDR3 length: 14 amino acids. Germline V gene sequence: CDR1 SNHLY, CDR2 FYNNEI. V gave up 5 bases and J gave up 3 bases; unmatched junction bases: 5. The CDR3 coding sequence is TGTGCCAGCAGTAAGGACAGGGCGGACACTGAAGCTTTCTTT. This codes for CASSKDRADTEAFF.

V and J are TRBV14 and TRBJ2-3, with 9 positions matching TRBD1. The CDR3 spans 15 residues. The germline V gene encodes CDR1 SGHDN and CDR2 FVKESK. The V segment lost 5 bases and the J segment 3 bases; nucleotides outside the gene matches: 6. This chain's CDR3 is CASSITDRGTDTQYF. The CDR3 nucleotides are TGTGCCAGCAGCATAACGGACAGGGGTACAGATACGCAGTATTTT.

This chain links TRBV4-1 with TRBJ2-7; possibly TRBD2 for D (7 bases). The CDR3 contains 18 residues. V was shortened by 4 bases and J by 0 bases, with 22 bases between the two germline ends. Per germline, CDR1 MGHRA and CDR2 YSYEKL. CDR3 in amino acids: CASSPLVLDGGPSYEQYF. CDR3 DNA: TGCGCCAGCAGCCCCCTTGTCCTTGACGGGGGGCCCTCCTACGAGCAGTACTTC.

CDR3 DNA: TGCGCCAGCAGATTTGGGACTTTACCTCAAGAGACCCAGTACTTC. Translation: CASRFGTLPQETQYF. The chain couples TRBV5-1 to TRBJ2-5; D is perhaps TRBD2 (6 bases). The CDR3 spans 15 residues. Germline lookup yields CDR1 SGHRS and CDR2 YFSETQ. Trimming stripped 5 bases from V and 2 bases from J, with 16 bases between.

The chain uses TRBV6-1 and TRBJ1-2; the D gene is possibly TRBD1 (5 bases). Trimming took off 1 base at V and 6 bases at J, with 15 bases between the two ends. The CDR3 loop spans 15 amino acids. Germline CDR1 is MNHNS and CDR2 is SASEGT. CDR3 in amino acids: CASSEDPKGRNGYTF. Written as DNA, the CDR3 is TGTGCCAGCAGTGAAGATCCTAAGGGGCGGAATGGCTACACCTTC.

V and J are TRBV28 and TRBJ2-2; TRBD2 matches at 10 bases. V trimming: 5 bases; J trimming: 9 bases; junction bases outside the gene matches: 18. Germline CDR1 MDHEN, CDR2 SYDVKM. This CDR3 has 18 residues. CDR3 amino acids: CASSPPTSGPLRVRELFF. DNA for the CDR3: TGTGCCAGCAGTCCTCCGACTAGCGGGCCCCTCCGCGTGCGGGAGCTGTTTTTT.